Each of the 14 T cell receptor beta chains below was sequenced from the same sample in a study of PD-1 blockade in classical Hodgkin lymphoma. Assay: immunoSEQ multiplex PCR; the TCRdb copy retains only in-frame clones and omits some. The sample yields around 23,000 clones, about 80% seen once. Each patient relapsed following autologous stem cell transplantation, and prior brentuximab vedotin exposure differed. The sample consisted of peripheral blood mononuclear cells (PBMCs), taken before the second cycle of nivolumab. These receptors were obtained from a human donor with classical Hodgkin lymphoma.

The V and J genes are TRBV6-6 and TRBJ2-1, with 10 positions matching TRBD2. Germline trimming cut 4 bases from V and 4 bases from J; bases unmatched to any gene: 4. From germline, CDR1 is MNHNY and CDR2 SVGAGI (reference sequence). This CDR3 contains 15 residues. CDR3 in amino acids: CASSLAGGGYNEQFF. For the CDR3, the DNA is TGTGCCAGCAGTTTAGCGGGAGGAGGATACAATGAGCAGTTCTTC.

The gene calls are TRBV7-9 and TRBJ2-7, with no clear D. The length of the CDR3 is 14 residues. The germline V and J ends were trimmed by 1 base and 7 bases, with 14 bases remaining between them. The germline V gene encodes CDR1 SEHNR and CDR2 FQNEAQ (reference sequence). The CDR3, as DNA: TGTGCCAGCAGCTTAGGTGGGAAGGCAAATGAGCAGTACTTC. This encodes CASSLGGKANEQYF.

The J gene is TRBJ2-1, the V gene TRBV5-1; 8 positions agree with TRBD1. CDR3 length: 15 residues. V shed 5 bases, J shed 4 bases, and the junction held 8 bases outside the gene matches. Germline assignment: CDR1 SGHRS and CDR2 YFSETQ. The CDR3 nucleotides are TGCGCCAGCAGGGTCGCGGGGACAGGATACAATGAGCAGTTCTTC. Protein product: CASRVAGTGYNEQFF.

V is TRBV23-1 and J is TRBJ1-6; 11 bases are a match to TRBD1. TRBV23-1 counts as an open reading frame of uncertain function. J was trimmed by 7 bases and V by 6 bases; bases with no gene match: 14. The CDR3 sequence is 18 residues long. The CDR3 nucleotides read TGCGCCAGCAGACTCAATGGGGACGGGACAGGGGGGAATTCACCCCTCCACTTT. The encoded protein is CASRLNGDGTGGNSPLHF.

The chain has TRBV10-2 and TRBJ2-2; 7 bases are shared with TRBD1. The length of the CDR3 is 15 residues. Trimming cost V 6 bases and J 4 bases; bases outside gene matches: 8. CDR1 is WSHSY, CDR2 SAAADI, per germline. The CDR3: CASRPSGGGTGELFF. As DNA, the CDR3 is TGCGCCAGCAGACCTTCAGGGGGTGGCACCGGGGAGCTGTTTTTT.

The CDR3 reads CASSRLGGANVLTF. The DNA of the CDR3 is TGTGCCAGCAGCCGTTTGGGTGGGGCCAACGTCCTGACTTTC. The chain is built from TRBV6-1 and TRBJ2-6; D gene ambiguous. Germline assignment: CDR1 MNHNS and CDR2 SASEGT. This CDR3 region has 14 residues. The V end was cut by 6 bases, the J end by 3 bases, with 9 bases between.

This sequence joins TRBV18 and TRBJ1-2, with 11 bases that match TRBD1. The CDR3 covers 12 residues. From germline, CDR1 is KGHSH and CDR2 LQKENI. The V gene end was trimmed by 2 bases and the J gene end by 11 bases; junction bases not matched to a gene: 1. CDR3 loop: CASSPGTGGYTF. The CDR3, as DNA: TGTGCCAGCTCACCAGGGACAGGGGGTTACACCTTC.

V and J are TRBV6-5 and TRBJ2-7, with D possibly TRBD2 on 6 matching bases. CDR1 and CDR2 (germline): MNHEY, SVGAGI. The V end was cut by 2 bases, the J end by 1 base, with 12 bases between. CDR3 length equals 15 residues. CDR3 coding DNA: TGTGCCAGCAGTTACGCGGGGCCAGGTTCCTACGAGCAGTACTTC. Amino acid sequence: CASSYAGPGSYEQYF.

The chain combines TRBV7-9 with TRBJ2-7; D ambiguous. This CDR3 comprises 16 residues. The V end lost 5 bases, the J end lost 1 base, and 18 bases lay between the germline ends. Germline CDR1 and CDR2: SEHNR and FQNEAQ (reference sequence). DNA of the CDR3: TGTGCCAGCAGCACCCTCCGAGACGATAAATCCTACGAGCAGTACTTC. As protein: CASSTLRDDKSYEQYF.

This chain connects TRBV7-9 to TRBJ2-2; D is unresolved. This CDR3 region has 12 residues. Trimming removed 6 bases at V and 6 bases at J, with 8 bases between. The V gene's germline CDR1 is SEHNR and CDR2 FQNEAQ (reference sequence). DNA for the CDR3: TGTGCCAGCAGGTCGGGTTCCGGGGAGCTGTTTTTT. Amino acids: CASRSGSGELFF.

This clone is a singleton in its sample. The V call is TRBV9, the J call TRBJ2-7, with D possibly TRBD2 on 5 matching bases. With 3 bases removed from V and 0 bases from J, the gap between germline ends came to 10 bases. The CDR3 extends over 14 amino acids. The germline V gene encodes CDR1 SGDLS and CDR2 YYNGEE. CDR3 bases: TGTGCCAGCAGCGGAAGGGAGAACTCCTACGAGCAGTACTTC. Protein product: CASSGRENSYEQYF.

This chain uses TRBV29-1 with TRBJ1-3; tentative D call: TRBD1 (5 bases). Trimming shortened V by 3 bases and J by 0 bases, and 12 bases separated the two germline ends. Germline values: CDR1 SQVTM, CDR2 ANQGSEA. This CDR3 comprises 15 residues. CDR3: CSVEGPSSSGNTIYF. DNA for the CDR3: TGCAGCGTTGAGGGACCGTCGAGCTCTGGAAACACCATATATTTT.

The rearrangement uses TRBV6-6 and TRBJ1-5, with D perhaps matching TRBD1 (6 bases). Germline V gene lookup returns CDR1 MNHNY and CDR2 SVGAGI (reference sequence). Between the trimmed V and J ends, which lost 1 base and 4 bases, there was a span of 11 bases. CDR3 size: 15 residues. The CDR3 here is CASSYLTGTNQPQHF. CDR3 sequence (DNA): TGTGCCAGCAGTTACTTAACAGGGACGAATCAGCCCCAGCATTTT.

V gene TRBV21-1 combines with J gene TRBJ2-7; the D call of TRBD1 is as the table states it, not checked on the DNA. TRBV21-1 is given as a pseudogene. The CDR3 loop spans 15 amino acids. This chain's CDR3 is CASRGDRGRTYEQYV. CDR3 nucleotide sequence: TGTGCCAGCAGGGGGGACAGGGGGAGAACCTACGAGCAGTACGTC.